The T cell receptor (beta chain) described here comes from a study of T cell changes during pregnancy in multiple sclerosis (dated 2019 in TCRdb). The study in broad terms: In women with multiple sclerosis, the researchers looked at how the T cell repertoire shifted as pregnancy progressed.

Library generation was performed with the immunoSEQ multiplex PCR assay. The immuneACCESS repertoire file appears here via TCRdb, limited to in-frame rearrangements. These files lack a portion of the clones; in checked studies, under half of the deficit traces to unresolved V genes, and the cause of the others is not known. The sample table holds about 130,000 clones, of which roughly 97% were seen once. The biggest ten clones account for less than 0.55% of the sample. Of note for this clone: There is no known antigen for this receptor. Per-base qualities were not stored, and no clone one base away is much larger.

Taken from cysteine to phenylalanine, the CDR3 has 16 residues. The DNA shown is the 48-base CDR3, in frame from base 1. Reading the germline V gene gives CDR1 MNHNS and CDR2 SASEGT. Trimming removed 4 bases from V and 4 bases from J; the gene matches leave 3 bases unexplained. This chain is built from TRBV6-1 and TRBJ2-6, with 11 middle bases fitting TRBD1. This TCR derives from a female donor with multiple sclerosis, enrolled in a pregnancy study. Specimen: peripheral blood, collected after pregnancy. The DNA is TGTGCCAGCAGTGGGACAGGGGGCGCAGGGGCCAACGTCCTGACTTTC. This yields the protein CASSGTGGAGANVLTF.